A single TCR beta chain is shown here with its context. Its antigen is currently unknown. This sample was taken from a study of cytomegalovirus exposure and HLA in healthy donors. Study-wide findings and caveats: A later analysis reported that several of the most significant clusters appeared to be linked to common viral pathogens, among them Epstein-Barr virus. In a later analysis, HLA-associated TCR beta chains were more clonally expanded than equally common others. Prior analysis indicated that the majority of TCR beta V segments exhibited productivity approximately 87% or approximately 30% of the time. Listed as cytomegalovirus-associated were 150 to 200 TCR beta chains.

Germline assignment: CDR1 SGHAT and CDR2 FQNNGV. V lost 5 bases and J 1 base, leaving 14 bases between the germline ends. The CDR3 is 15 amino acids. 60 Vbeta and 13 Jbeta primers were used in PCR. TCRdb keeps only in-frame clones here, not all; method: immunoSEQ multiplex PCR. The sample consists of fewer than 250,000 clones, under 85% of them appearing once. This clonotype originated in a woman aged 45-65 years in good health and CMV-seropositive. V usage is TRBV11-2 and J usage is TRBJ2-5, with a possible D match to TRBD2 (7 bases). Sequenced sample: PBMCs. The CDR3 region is CASSASGQIQETQYF. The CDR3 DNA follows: TGTGCCAGCAGCGCTAGCGGACAGATCCAAGAGACCCAGTACTTC.